This is a list of T cell receptor beta chains from one sample in a study of CD8 T cells in Susac syndrome. A single record per CDR3 protein comes from TCRdb applying MiXCR to the immunoSEQ multiplex PCR reads. Of 110,000 or so distinct CDR3 sequences in the sample, 90% to 95% are singletons; the top ten hold roughly 0.088%. Input material: CD4+ T cells from PBMCs. Source of these receptors: a human donor with multiple sclerosis. Both conserved end residues are part of each CDR3. D genes are given only for firm matches. The size entry is marked missing in some rows and otherwise reads once, few, many or a size class.

clone_size	v_call	d_call	j_call	cdr3_nt	cdr3_aa
-	TRBV30	-	TRBJ2-4	TGTGCCTGGAGCGTCGACAGTAAAAACATTCAGTACTTC	CAWSVDSKNIQYF
-	TRBV29-1	-	TRBJ1-4	TGCAGCGTTGGGGGTGAAAAACTGTTTTTT	CSVGGEKLFF
few	TRBV7-2	TRBD1	TRBJ2-7	TGTGCCAGCAGCCCAGGGGGCTCCTACGAGCAGTACTTC	CASSPGGSYEQYF
-	TRBV7-2	-	TRBJ1-6	TGTGCCAGCAGCTCACAGGGCCGGGATTCACCCCTCCACTTT	CASSSQGRDSPLHF
-	TRBV12-3/TRBV12-4	TRBD1	TRBJ1-2	TGTGCCAGCAGCCCGGGACAGGGGGACTATGGCTACACCTTC	CASSPGQGDYGYTF
-	TRBV27	TRBD1	TRBJ2-3	TGTGCCAGCAGTTTTGAGGGGGCTAGCACAGATACGCAGTATTTT	CASSFEGASTDTQYF
-	TRBV3-1	-	TRBJ1-5	TGTGCCAGCAGCCAAGATAACCGGCGGCCCCAGCATTTT	CASSQDNRRPQHF
-	TRBV25-1	-	TRBJ2-5	TGTGCCAGCAGTGAGGGAGTGGTGCGGTCCGGGACCCAGTACTTC	CASSEGVVRSGTQYF
-	TRBV4-2	-	TRBJ1-5	TGTGCCAGCAGCCAAGATCCCGAACAGCCCCAGCATTTT	CASSQDPEQPQHF
-	TRBV25-1	-	TRBJ2-1	TGTGCCAGCAGTAAGCCCAGCTCCTACAATGAGCAGTTCTTC	CASSKPSSYNEQFF
-	TRBV7-3	-	TRBJ2-2	TGTGCCAGCAGCTTAGCAGGGGATACATACACCGGGGAGCTGTTTTTT	CASSLAGDTYTGELFF
-	TRBV2	TRBD2	TRBJ2-5	TGTGCCAGCAGTGGGACTAGCGGGGGGTCGGAGACCCAGTACTTC	CASSGTSGGSETQYF
once	TRBV20-1	TRBD1	TRBJ2-7	TGCACAGCAGGGACAGGGGGCGAGCAGTACTTC	CTAGTGGEQYF
-	TRBV2	TRBD2	TRBJ2-5	TGTGCCAGCAGAGCCGGGACTAGCGGGGGAGAGACCCAGTACTTC	CASRAGTSGGETQYF
-	TRBV10-3	-	TRBJ1-1	TGTGCCATCAGTGCGGAGGATATGAACACTGAAGCTTTCTTT	CAISAEDMNTEAFF
once	TRBV6-5	-	TRBJ2-5	TGTGCCAGCAGTTACTCGAGTGCAGAGACCCAGTACTTC	CASSYSSAETQYF
once	TRBV6-2/TRBV6-3	-	TRBJ1-5	TGTGCCAGCACAACCCCGAGGGGGGTAAAGTACAATCAGCCCCAGCATTTT	CASTTPRGVKYNQPQHF
-	TRBV19	-	TRBJ2-7	TGTGCCAGTAGTATTGACAGATCCTACGAGCAGTACTTC	CASSIDRSYEQYF
-	TRBV4-2	-	TRBJ1-6	TGTGCCAGCAGCCGAGATTCCGGGGCAGGCTCCCCCCTCCACTTT	CASSRDSGAGSPLHF
-	TRBV29-1	-	TRBJ1-1	TGCAGCGTCATTCCAGGGGACACTGAAGCTTTCTTT	CSVIPGDTEAFF
-	TRBV6-6	TRBD1	TRBJ2-3	TGTGCCAGCAGTTACGGACAGGGGGGAGCAGATACGCAGTATTTT	CASSYGQGGADTQYF
-	TRBV9	TRBD1	TRBJ1-2	TGTGCCAGCTCCGGACAGGGAGTAGGTGGCTACACCTTC	CASSGQGVGGYTF
-	TRBV24-1	TRBD2	TRBJ2-1	TGTGCCACCAGTGATTTGTCCCCTTTAGCGGGGACGGGGAATGAGCAGTTCTTC	CATSDLSPLAGTGNEQFF
-	TRBV20-1	TRBD1	TRBJ2-7	TGCAGTGTAATCGGACAGGGAGGATATAGCGAGCAGTACTTC	CSVIGQGGYSEQYF
-	TRBV25-1	-	TRBJ2-5	TGTGCCAGCAGTGAAAACCTACAAGAGACCCAGTACTTC	CASSENLQETQYF
-	TRBV12-3/TRBV12-4	-	TRBJ1-2	TGTGCCAGCAGTTTTCAAATCCTCTATGGCTACACCTTC	CASSFQILYGYTF
-	TRBV4-3	-	TRBJ2-1	TGCGCCAGCAGCCAAGCTCTATGGAGCTCCTACAATGAGCAGTTCTTC	CASSQALWSSYNEQFF
-	TRBV6-5	-	TRBJ1-2	TGTGCCAGCAGTTACTCGACCCAGCCCCCATATCGCTACACCTTC	CASSYSTQPPYRYTF
-	TRBV29-1	-	TRBJ2-2	TGCAGCGGACGAGGCCCCGGGGAGCTGTTTTTT	CSGRGPGELFF
-	TRBV20-1	-	TRBJ1-2	TGCAGTGCTAGAGTAGCTAACTATGGCTACACCTTC	CSARVANYGYTF
-	TRBV30	TRBD1	TRBJ1-2	TGTGCCTGGGGACAGGGAGACTATGGCTACACCTTC	CAWGQGDYGYTF
-	TRBV20-1	TRBD1	TRBJ1-5	TGCAGTGCTAGAGATTTCCTTGGACAGGGTGGGTCTTTTGACAATCAGCCCCAGCATTTT	CSARDFLGQGGSFDNQPQHF
-	TRBV29-1	-	TRBJ2-7	TGCAGCGTTGAAGAGGGGGCGATCCAGTACTTC	CSVEEGAIQYF
-	TRBV2	TRBD1	TRBJ2-2	TGTGCCAGCTCCAACAGGGGGCTAAACACCGGGGAGCTGTTTTTT	CASSNRGLNTGELFF
-	TRBV4-2	-	TRBJ1-5	TGTGCCAGCAGCCAAGTGAGCGGCAATCAGCCCCAGCATTTT	CASSQVSGNQPQHF
once	TRBV12-3/TRBV12-4	-	TRBJ1-5	TGTGCCAGCAGCCCCAGGGTTAGCAATCAGCCCCAGCATTTT	CASSPRVSNQPQHF
-	TRBV18	-	TRBJ2-7	TGTGCCAGCTCACCATCCACCTACGAGCAGTACTTC	CASSPSTYEQYF
-	TRBV5-1	-	TRBJ2-3	TGCGCCAGCACCATCAGCCAGGATACGCAGTATTTT	CASTISQDTQYF
-	TRBV14	-	TRBJ1-1	TGTGCCAGCAGCCAAGAACCGCCGGGGGCCTCTAGAGCTTTCTTT	CASSQEPPGASRAFF
once	TRBV12-3/TRBV12-4	-	TRBJ2-1	TGTGCCAGCAGTTTCCGGGGGTCCTACAATGAGCAGTTCTTC	CASSFRGSYNEQFF
few	TRBV3-1	-	TRBJ1-1	TGTGCCAGCAGCCAAGAAAAGAGGACTGAAGCTTTCTTT	CASSQEKRTEAFF
-	TRBV30	-	TRBJ1-1	TGTGCCTGGAGTGTAGTAAACACTGAAGCTTTCTTT	CAWSVVNTEAFF
-	TRBV29-1	TRBD2	TRBJ2-3	TGCAGCGTTGAGGGGGGGATCGGCACAGATACGCAGTATTTT	CSVEGGIGTDTQYF
-	TRBV4-2	-	TRBJ2-3	TGTGCCAGCAGCACCGGCGCTTCTAGCACAGATACGCAGTATTTT	CASSTGASSTDTQYF
-	TRBV5-1	TRBD1	TRBJ1-2	TGCGCCAGCAGCTTCGGGACAGACTATGGCTACACCTTC	CASSFGTDYGYTF
-	TRBV7-2	-	TRBJ2-3	TGTGCCAGCAGCGTTCTACCGGGACTCAGGGCAGATACGCAGTATTTT	CASSVLPGLRADTQYF
-	TRBV9	-	TRBJ2-3	TGTGCCAGCAGCCAGGGGGGGAGCACAGATACGCAGTATTTT	CASSQGGSTDTQYF
-	TRBV7-6	-	TRBJ1-3	TGTGCCAGCAGCTTACAGGGTTCAATCTCTGGAAACACCATATATTTT	CASSLQGSISGNTIYF
-	TRBV11-1	TRBD1	TRBJ2-2	TGTGCCAGCAGCACCAGGGGGCTCGGGGAGCTGTTTTTT	CASSTRGLGELFF
few	TRBV7-9	TRBD1	TRBJ2-5	TGTGCCAGCAGCTTAAGACAGGGGGCCGAGACCCAGTACTTC	CASSLRQGAETQYF
-	TRBV28	TRBD1	TRBJ1-5	TGTGCCAGCACTCAGGGGGGAAGCAATCAGCCCCAGCATTTT	CASTQGGSNQPQHF
-	TRBV29-1	-	TRBJ1-1	TGCAGCGTTGGAATAGACACTGAAGCTTTCTTT	CSVGIDTEAFF
once	TRBV19	TRBD1	TRBJ2-2	TGTGCCAGTAGTATCCGGGCAGGGGGCACCGGGGAGCTGTTTTTT	CASSIRAGGTGELFF
-	TRBV5-6	-	TRBJ2-7	TGTGCCAGCAGCTCTACGGAGAACCAGGGCCCGACCTACGAGCAGTACTTC	CASSSTENQGPTYEQYF
-	TRBV5-1	-	TRBJ2-7	TGCGCCAGCAGCTTTGGAGCAGGCTCCCACTACGAGCAGTACTTC	CASSFGAGSHYEQYF
-	TRBV29-1	-	TRBJ1-2	TGCAGCGTTGGGGCTAATGGCTACACCTTC	CSVGANGYTF
-	TRBV6-5	TRBD2	TRBJ2-1	TGTGCCAGCAGCGGCGGGGGGGCAAAGCAGTTCTTC	CASSGGGAKQFF
-	TRBV18	-	TRBJ1-5	TGTGCCAGCTCGCCGAGACAGGAGAGCAATCAGCCCCAGCATTTT	CASSPRQESNQPQHF
once	TRBV6-5	TRBD1	TRBJ1-4	TGTGCCAGCGGCAGGGGGAATGAAAAACTGTTTTTT	CASGRGNEKLFF